These T cell receptor beta chains were read from a single sample in a study of beta chain features in type 1 diabetes. The repertoire was sequenced with immunoSEQ multiplex PCR; TCRdb's copy has only in-frame clones and lacks some. This table holds around 340,000 clones, 7% to 9% found once. Sequences were obtained from central memory CD4+ T cells from blood. These receptors all stem from a woman aged 18-29 years in good health. Each CDR3 is given with its conserved first and last residue. D genes are given only for firm matches. Not every row has a clone size; where given, it reads once, few, many or a size class.

D gene	clone size	V gene	J gene	CDR3 DNA	CDR3 protein
.	few	TRBV18	TRBJ1-1	TGTGCCAGCTCACCAATACAGGGAGGAACGAACACTGAAGCTTTCTTT	CASSPIQGGTNTEAFF
TRBD2	few	TRBV5-4	TRBJ2-3	TGTGCCAGCCACGGACTAGCGGCAAGCACAGATACGCAGTATTTT	CASHGLAASTDTQYF
TRBD1	few	TRBV6-5	TRBJ1-2	TGTGCCAGCAGTTCCCCACGGGACAGCTATGGCTACACCTTC	CASSSPRDSYGYTF
.	few	TRBV7-2	TRBJ2-7	TGTGCCAGCAGCTCCCCCGCCAGGGGGGTTTTCGAGCAGTACTTC	CASSSPARGVFEQYF
TRBD2	many	TRBV18	TRBJ2-1	TGTGCCAGCCCTAGCGGGAGTAGCGGTGTCAATGAGCAGTTCTTC	CASPSGSSGVNEQFF
.	few	TRBV6-5	TRBJ2-3	TGTGCCAGCAGTACTCGGACAGGAGGGTATGATACGCAGTATTTT	CASSTRTGGYDTQYF
.	.	TRBV2	TRBJ2-1	TGTGCCAGCAGTGGGCATGATGAGCAGTTCTTC	CASSGHDEQFF
.	.	TRBV4-1	TRBJ2-3	TGCGCCAGCAGCCAAGATCTCAGCACAGATACGCAGTATTTT	CASSQDLSTDTQYF
TRBD1	.	TRBV29-1	TRBJ1-1	TGCAGCGTCGACAGGGGCACTGAAGCTTTCTTT	CSVDRGTEAFF
.	few	TRBV6-7	TRBJ2-7	TGTGCCAGCAGTTACCCCCACAGGGATAGCTTC	CASSYPHRDSF
TRBD2	.	TRBV27	TRBJ2-1	TGTGCCAGCAGTTCCGGACTAGCGGGAGTGATTTACAATGAGCAGTTCTTC	CASSSGLAGVIYNEQFF
TRBD1	few	TRBV6-6	TRBJ2-7	TGTGCCAGCAGTCGACAGGGCTACGAGCAGTACTTC	CASSRQGYEQYF
TRBD1	.	TRBV9	TRBJ2-7	TGTGCCAGCAGCGTAGCTGCCGGGACAGGGGGCGAGCAGTACTTC	CASSVAAGTGGEQYF
.	few	TRBV5-1	TRBJ2-1	TGCGCCAGCAGTTTAGCCTTGAGCTCCTACAATGAGCAGTTCTTC	CASSLALSSYNEQFF
.	few	TRBV7-8	TRBJ2-1	TGTGCCAGCAGCTTTGCCCTTGGGGATGAGCAGTTCTTC	CASSFALGDEQFF
.	few	TRBV7-2	TRBJ2-5	TGTGCCAGCAGCCAATCAACCCAAGAGACCCAGTACTTC	CASSQSTQETQYF
.	.	TRBV7-2	TRBJ2-3	TGTGCCAGCAGCCCAGCCGCCTGGGATACGCAGTATTTT	CASSPAAWDTQYF
.	.	TRBV19	TRBJ1-4	TGTGCCAGTAGTGCCCAACGGGCAATTGGAAAACTGTTTTTT	CASSAQRAIGKLFF
.	.	TRBV29-1	TRBJ2-3	TGCAGCGTTGGGCGTACCCATAGCACAGATACGCAGTATTTT	CSVGRTHSTDTQYF
TRBD1	many	TRBV2	TRBJ2-7	TGTGCCAGCAGCGAGGTCGACAGGGGCTCCTACGAGCAGTACTTC	CASSEVDRGSYEQYF
TRBD2	few	TRBV19	TRBJ2-1	TGTGCCAGTAGTATAAGGATGGCGGGAGGGTACAATGAGCAGTTCTTC	CASSIRMAGGYNEQFF
.	few	TRBV25-1	TRBJ1-2	TGTGCCAGCAGTGGATTTGGGGACTTCTATGGCTACACCTTC	CASSGFGDFYGYTF
.	many	TRBV4-3	TRBJ2-1	TGCGCCAGCAGCCAAGATGGTGTAGGGAACTACAATGAGCAGTTCTTC	CASSQDGVGNYNEQFF
TRBD1	.	TRBV18	TRBJ2-5	TGTGCCAGCTCACCGACTACCCCGACAGGGATGGAGACCCAGTACTTC	CASSPTTPTGMETQYF
.	.	TRBV4-2	TRBJ1-4	TGTGCCAGCAGCCAAGATTTCCCCGGACAGAATGAAAAACTGTTTTTT	CASSQDFPGQNEKLFF
.	few	TRBV18	TRBJ1-2	TGTGCCAGCTCAGTCGAACGGGCCGGCGGCTACACCTTC	CASSVERAGGYTF
TRBD1	.	TRBV6-6	TRBJ2-7	TGTGCCAGCAGTTACGGGGGACAGGGAGTCAACGAGCAGCACTTC	CASSYGGQGVNEQHF
TRBD1	many	TRBV19	TRBJ1-2	TGTGCCAGTATCGAGGACAGGTTCAAGAACTATGGCTACACCTTC	CASIEDRFKNYGYTF
.	few	TRBV6-7	TRBJ2-7	TGTGCCAGCAGTTACTCGCGTGGGACAACCGTTTTCTCCTACGAGCAGTACTTC	CASSYSRGTTVFSYEQYF
.	.	TRBV29-1	TRBJ1-1	TGCAGCGTTGGTCGGTTCGACACTGAAGCTTTCTTT	CSVGRFDTEAFF
.	many	TRBV7-9	TRBJ2-7	TGTGCCAGCAGCTTATCGGCTGGGGACGAGCAGTACTTC	CASSLSAGDEQYF
TRBD2	.	TRBV6-6	TRBJ2-5	TGTGCCAGCAGTGCCAGCGGGAGAGAGACCCAGTACTTC	CASSASGRETQYF
TRBD2	.	TRBV11-2	TRBJ2-3	TGTGCCAGCAGCTTCCCGCCCTCCAGCGGGAACCCCCCCCAGTATTTT	CASSFPPSSGNPPQYF
TRBD1	few	TRBV7-9	TRBJ2-7	TGTGCCAGCAGTCAGGACAGGGCTGGTCCTACCTACGAGCAGTACTTC	CASSQDRAGPTYEQYF
.	.	TRBV4-2	TRBJ1-1	TGTGCCAGCAGCCAAGTAGAGGCAGAAATGAACACTGAAGCTTTCTTT	CASSQVEAEMNTEAFF
.	.	TRBV28	TRBJ1-2	TGTGCCAGCAGTTTTGGGGGGCTGGTCGACTATGGCTACACCTTC	CASSFGGLVDYGYTF